This entry concerns a single T cell receptor (beta chain). The sample originates from a study of blood T cell repertoires in COVID-19. Study-level background: T cells, B-cell-depleted T cells, or PBMCs provided the cDNA or gDNA that served as material.

Method: immunoSEQ multiplex PCR; TCRdb's copy keeps in-frame clones and lacks some. The table shows about 120,000 clones, with 85% to 90% occurring only once. Germline CDR1 reads MDHEN; CDR2 reads SYDVKM. CDR3 size: 13 residues. Trimming removed 7 bases at V and 7 bases at J, with 11 bases between. The gene calls are TRBV28 and TRBJ1-6; D unclear. Sequenced sample: peripheral blood. The TCR was taken from a man aged 55 to 70 with acute or convalescent COVID-19. The CDR3, as DNA: TGTGCCAGCACGGAGCCTCAAAATTCACCCCTCCACTTT. Translating it yields CASTEPQNSPLHF. The whole variable domain, filled in from reference TRBV28 and TRBJ1-6, reads DVKVTQSSRYLVKRTGEKVFLECVQDMDHENMFWYRQDPGLGLRLIYFSYDVKMKEKGDIPEGYSVSREKKERFSLILESASTNQTSMYLCASTEPQNSPLHFGNGTRLTVT.